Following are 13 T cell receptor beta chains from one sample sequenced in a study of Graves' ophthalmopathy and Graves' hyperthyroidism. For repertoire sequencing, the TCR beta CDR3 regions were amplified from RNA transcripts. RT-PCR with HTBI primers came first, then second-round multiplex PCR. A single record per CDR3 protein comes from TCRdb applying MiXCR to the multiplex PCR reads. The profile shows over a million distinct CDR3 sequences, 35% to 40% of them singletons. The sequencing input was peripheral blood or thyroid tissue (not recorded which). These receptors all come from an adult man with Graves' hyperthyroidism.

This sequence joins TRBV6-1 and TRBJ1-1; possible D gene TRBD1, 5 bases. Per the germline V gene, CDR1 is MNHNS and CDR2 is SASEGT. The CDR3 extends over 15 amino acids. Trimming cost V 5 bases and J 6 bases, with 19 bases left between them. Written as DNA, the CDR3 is TGTGCCAGCAGTCCCAGCCGGGCAGGGAGGGCTGAAGCTTTCTTT. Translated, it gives CASSPSRAGRAEAFF.

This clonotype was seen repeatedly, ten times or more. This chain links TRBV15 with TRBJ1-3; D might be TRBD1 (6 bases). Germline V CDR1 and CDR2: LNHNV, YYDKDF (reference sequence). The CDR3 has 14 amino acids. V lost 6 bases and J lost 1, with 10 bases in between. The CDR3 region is CATRQGGSGNTIYF. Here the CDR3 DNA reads TGTGCCACCAGACAGGGAGGTTCTGGAAACACCATATATTTT.

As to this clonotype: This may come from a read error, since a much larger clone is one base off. The CDR3 is CASNLGQGVIGRGDQPQHF. The CDR3 region has the DNA TGTGCCAGCAACTTAGGACAGGGGGTCATTGGAAGGGGTGATCAGCCCCAGCATTTT. The genes are TRBV7-2 and TRBJ1-5; the match to TRBD1 covers 10 bases. This CDR3 is built from 19 residues. Germline V gene sequence: CDR1 SGHTA, CDR2 FQGNSA.

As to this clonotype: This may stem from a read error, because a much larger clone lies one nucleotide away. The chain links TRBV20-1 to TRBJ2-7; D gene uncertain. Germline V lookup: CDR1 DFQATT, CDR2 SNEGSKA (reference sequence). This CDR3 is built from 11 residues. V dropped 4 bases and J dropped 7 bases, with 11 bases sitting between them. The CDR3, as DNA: TGCAGTGCTACTTCCGGACGAGAGCAGTACTTC. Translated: CSATSGREQYF.

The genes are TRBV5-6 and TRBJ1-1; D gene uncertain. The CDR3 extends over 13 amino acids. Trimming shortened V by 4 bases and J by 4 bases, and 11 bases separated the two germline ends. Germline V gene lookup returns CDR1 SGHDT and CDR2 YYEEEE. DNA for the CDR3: TGTGCCAGCAGCCCTACGTCTCTCACTGAAGCTTTCTTT. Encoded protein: CASSPTSLTEAFF.

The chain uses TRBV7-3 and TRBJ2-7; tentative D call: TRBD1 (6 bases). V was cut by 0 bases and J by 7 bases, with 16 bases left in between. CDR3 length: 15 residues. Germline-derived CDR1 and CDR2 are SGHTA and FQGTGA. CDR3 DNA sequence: TGTGCCAGCAGCTTAACCCCCCGGCGGCAGGGGGAGCAGTACTTC. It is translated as CASSLTPRRQGEQYF.

DNA of the CDR3: TGCGCCAGCAGCTTGGCCGCTACATCGATCGATGAAGCTTTCTTT. This codes for CASSLAATSIDEAFF. This rearrangement joins TRBV5-1 to TRBJ1-1; D remains unclear. Trimming removed 0 bases from V and 7 bases from J, with 16 bases in between. The CDR3 length is 15 residues. CDR1 and CDR2 from the germline V gene are SGHRS and YFSETQ. Complete variable domain (other parts from reference TRBV5-1 and TRBJ1-1): KAGVTQTPRYLIKTRGQQVTLSCSPISGHRSVSWYQQTPGQGLQFLFEYFSETQRNKGNFPGRFSGRQFSNSRSEMNVSTLELGDSALYLCASSLAATSIDEAFFGQGTRLTVV.

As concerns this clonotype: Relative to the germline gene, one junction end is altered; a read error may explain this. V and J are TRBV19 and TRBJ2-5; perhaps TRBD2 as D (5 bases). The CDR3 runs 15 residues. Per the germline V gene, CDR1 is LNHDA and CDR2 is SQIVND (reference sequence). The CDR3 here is CASSVGGRVQGTQYF. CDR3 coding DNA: TGTGCCAGTAGCGTTGGTGGGCGGGTCCAAGGGACCCAGTACTTC.

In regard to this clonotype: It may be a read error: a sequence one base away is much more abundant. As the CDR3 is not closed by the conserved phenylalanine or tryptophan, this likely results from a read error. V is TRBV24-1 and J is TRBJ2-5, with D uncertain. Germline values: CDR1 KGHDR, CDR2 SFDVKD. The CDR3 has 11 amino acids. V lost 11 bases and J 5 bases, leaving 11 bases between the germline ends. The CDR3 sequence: CANTAGETQYS. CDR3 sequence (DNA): TGTGCCAATACAGCTGGTGAGACCCAGTACTCC.

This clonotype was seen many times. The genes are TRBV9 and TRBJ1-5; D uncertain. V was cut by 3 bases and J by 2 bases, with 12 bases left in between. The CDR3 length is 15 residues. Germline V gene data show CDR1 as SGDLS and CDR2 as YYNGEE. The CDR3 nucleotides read TGTGCCAGCAGCGCCGGGCGGCAGGGCAATCAGCCCCAGCATTTT. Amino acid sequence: CASSAGRQGNQPQHF.

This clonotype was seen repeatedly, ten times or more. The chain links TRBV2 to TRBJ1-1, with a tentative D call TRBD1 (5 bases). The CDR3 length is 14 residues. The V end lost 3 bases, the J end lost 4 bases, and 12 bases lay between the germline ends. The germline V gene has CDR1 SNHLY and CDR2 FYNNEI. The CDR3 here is CASSDRETGTEAFF. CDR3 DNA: TGTGCCAGCAGTGACAGGGAAACGGGCACTGAAGCTTTCTTT.

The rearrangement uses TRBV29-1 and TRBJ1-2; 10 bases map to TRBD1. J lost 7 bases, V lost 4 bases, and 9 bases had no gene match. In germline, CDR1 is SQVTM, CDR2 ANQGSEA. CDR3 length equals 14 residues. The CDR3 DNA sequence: TGCAGCGTTGGCCGACAGGGGGCAGAGGTTGGCTACACCTTC. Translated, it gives CSVGRQGAEVGYTF.

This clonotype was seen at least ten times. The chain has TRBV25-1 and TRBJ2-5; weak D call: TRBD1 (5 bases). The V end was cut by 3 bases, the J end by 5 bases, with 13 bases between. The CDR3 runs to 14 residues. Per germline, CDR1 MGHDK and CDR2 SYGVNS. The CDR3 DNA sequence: TGTGCCAGCAGTGAGAACAGGTTCGGGGAGACCCAGTACTTC. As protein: CASSENRFGETQYF.